The clone carrying this T cell receptor (beta chain) showed up many times. Its specificity is unknown. TCRdb analysed the 5' RACE reads with MiXCR anew, one entry per CDR3 protein. The sample contains about 64,000 distinct CDR3 sequences, approximately 12% of which appear only once. This record comes from a study of early T cells in non-severe SARS-CoV-2 infection. Findings and limits, study-wide: VDJdb matches were skewed toward anti-spike CD8 T cell responses.

V was clipped by 5 bases and J by 1 base; unmatched bases: 3. This CDR3 spans 14 amino acids. CDR1 and CDR2 from the germline V gene are DFQATT and SNEGSKA (reference sequence). The chain recombines TRBV20-1 with TRBJ2-2; 8 bases map to TRBD2. The receptor was derived from an adult who was a healthcare worker with PCR-confirmed SARS-CoV-2 infection or an uninfected control (not recorded which). The source material was whole blood, sampled at baseline. The CDR3 reads CSAHSGGNTGELFF. CDR3 sequence (DNA): TGCAGTGCTCACAGCGGGGGGAACACCGGGGAGCTGTTTTTT.